This T cell receptor (beta chain) was profiled in a study of T cells in Graves' hyperthyroidism and ophthalmopathy. Researchers took RNA transcripts and amplified the TCR beta CDR3 regions from them. HTBI primers were used for first-round RT-PCR of the TCR CDR3. TCRdb independently ran MiXCR on the multiplex PCR reads; one entry per CDR3 protein. The repertoire includes hundreds of thousands of distinct CDR3 sequences, about 15% of them detected once, and about 9.4% sits in the top ten. This clonotype was counted a few times. This CDR3 region has 15 residues. The V gene's germline CDR1 is LNHDA and CDR2 SQIVND (reference sequence). Trimming removed 4 bases at V and 0 bases at J, with 10 bases between.

The TCR was taken from a woman aged 18-35 years with Graves' hyperthyroidism. Sequencing used blood. This sequence joins TRBV19 and TRBJ2-1; D is uncertain. DNA of the CDR3: TGTGCCAGTAGTAGAGCGCTGAGCTCCTACAATGAGCAGTTCTTC. Protein sequence: CASSRALSSYNEQFF.